The sequence of this T cell receptor (beta chain) was determined in a study of OX40 agonist ivuxolimab in advanced cancers. Turning to the overall study: Ivuxolimab was an agonistic, fully human IgG2 monoclonal antibody directed against OX40 (CD134), a costimulatory receptor. Of the roughly 53 patients in dose escalation, about 20 had hepatocellular carcinoma, approximately 15 had melanoma, 9 had renal cell carcinoma and 9 had head and neck cancer. Intravenous ivuxolimab was administered to patients every 2 weeks at six dose levels: 0.01, 0.1, 0.3, 1.5, 3 and 10 mg/kg. Patients were allowed to have had prior anti-PD-1, anti-PD-L1 or anti-CTLA-4 therapy, and around two fifths of the dose-escalation patients had been treated with checkpoint inhibitors. The paper describes the monotherapy dose-escalation part (N of about 57 patients) of the phase I trial of ivuxolimab. Three dose-escalation patients achieved partial responses, one with hepatocellular carcinoma and two with cutaneous melanoma. The purpose of peripheral TCRbeta sequencing was to test whether ivuxolimab changed TCR sequence diversity and led to clonal T-cell expansion. A male proportion of under 85% and a mean age of roughly 58 years, ranging from 23 to 79, were recorded for the dose-escalation cohort.

Genomic DNA was extracted from sorted cells for sequencing of the TCRbeta CDR3 region. The immunoSEQ Assay was used to sequence the TCRbeta CDR3 regions. As stored in TCRdb, this immuneACCESS dataset retains in-frame rearrangements with V and J assigned. A fraction of the clones does not appear; measured against another copy, unresolved V genes explain less than half of the discrepancy, and the remainder lacks a known reason. In this sample the table shows over 100,000 clones, 80% to 90% of which occur a single time. The ten largest account for 0.55% to 0.7% of the sample. The trial excluded patients who had a history of autoimmune disease or who were on systemic immunosuppression. In every dose cohort, peripheral blood was drawn for TCR sequencing at baseline, cycle 4 day 1, and cycle 7 day 1. Samples came from an open-label, multicenter, first-in-human phase I dose-escalation trial of ivuxolimab. The trial enrolled adults with locally advanced or metastatic head and neck squamous cell, hepatocellular, melanoma or renal cell carcinoma. Before TCR sequencing, CD4+ T cells and CD8+ T cells were sorted from peripheral blood as separate populations.

In regard to this clone: Its cognate antigen has yet to be identified. Base qualities are not at hand, and no much larger clone is one base apart.

Trimming removed 4 bases from V and 5 bases from J; the gene matches leave 12 bases unexplained. The CDR3 goes from the cysteine to the phenylalanine over 17 residues. Only CDR3 DNA is held: 51 bases, read in frame from base 1. Reading the germline V gene gives CDR1 SGHRS and CDR2 YFSETQ. Summary of the overall study and its limitations: Partial responders in the 0.1-3.0 mg/kg groups had among the lowest normalized peripheral clonal expansion, especially among CD8+ T cells. Low levels of normalized T-cell clonal expansion were also seen in some nonresponding patients. After ivuxolimab, more expanded clones were found on average in CD8+ T cells than in CD4+ T cells. Clonal expansion of both CD4+ and CD8+ blood T cells was observed from baseline to week 6 at doses 0.1 to 3.0 mg/kg. The antigen specificity of the peripheral T cells that underwent clonal expansion was not determined.

The chain was built from TRBV5-1 and TRBJ2-1; 10 of the junction bases match TRBD2. This clonotype was sampled from an adult with an advanced solid tumor such as melanoma, head and neck, liver or kidney cancer. Source: CD4+ or CD8+ T cells sorted from blood, taken in a trial of the OX40 agonist ivuxolimab. The DNA is TGCGCCAGCAGCCAACAAGGCAGCGGGGGGGTCGACAATGAGCAGTTCTTC. Translation gives CASSQQGSGGVDNEQFF. With the portions outside the CDR3 filled from the reference TRBV5-1 and TRBJ2-1 genes, the complete variable region becomes KAGVTQTPRYLIKTRGQQVTLSCSPISGHRSVSWYQQTPGQGLQFLFEYFSETQRNKGNFPGRFSGRQFSNSRSEMNVSTLELGDSALYLCASSQQGSGGVDNEQFFGPGTRLTVL.